Each of the 2 T cell receptor beta chains below was sequenced from the same sample in a study of molecular identifiers for immune sequencing clone quantification. TCRdb reanalysed the PCR reads using MiXCR and keeps one entry per CDR3 protein. The sample shows fewer than 350,000 distinct CDR3 sequences, over 20% of them seen only once. The sequenced sample was naive CD8+ T cells from blood, with Jurkat cell RNA spiked in. Subset defined: FACS-sorted CD8+CD4-CCR7+CD45RA+ naive T cells. All receptors come from a human donor in good health. Some libraries in this study had Jurkat cell RNA spiked in.

This clonotype was recorded many times. The chain has TRBV29-1 and TRBJ1-2; D unresolved. Germline assignment: CDR1 SQVTM and CDR2 ANQGSEA. The CDR3 has 13 residues. The V end lost 1 base, the J end lost 6 bases, and 12 bases lay between the germline ends. CDR3 bases: TGCAGCGTTGAAGTTCTTAAGCAGGATGGCTACACCTTC. Protein: CSVEVLKQDGYTF.

In this sample, this clonotype turned up many times. The genes are TRBV20-1 and TRBJ1-5; weak D call: TRBD1 (6 bases). The V and J ends lost 5 bases and 0 bases respectively, with 11 bases between them. CDR1 is DFQATT, CDR2 SNEGSKA, per germline (reference sequence). The length of the CDR3 is 14 residues. CDR3 in DNA: TGCAGTGCTGTGGACAGATATAGCAATCAGCCCCAGCATTTT. Its protein is CSAVDRYSNQPQHF.